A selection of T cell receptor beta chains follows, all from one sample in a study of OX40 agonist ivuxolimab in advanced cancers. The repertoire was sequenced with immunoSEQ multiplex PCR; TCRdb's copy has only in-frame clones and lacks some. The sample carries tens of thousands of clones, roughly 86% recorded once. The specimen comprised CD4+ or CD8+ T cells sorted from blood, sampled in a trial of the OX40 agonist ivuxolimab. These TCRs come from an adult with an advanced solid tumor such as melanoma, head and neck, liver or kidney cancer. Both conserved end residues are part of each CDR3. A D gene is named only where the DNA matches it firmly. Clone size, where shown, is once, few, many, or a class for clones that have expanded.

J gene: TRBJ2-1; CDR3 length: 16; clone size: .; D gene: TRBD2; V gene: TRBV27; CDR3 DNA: TGTGCCAGCAGCTCCCCGGCTAGCGGGAGTAGGGCTGAGCAGTTCTTC; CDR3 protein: CASSSPASGSRAEQFF
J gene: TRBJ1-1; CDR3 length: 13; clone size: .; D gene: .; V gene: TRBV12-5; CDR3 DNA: TGTGCTAGTGGTTTGGACAGGGACACTGAAGCTTTCTTT; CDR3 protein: CASGLDRDTEAFF
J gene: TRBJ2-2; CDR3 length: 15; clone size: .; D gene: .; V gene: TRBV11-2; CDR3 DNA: TGTGCCAGCAGGCCCGGGTCTCTCCCAAGTGGGGAGCTGTTTTTT; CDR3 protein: CASRPGSLPSGELFF
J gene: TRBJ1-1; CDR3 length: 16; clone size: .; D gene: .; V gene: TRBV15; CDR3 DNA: TGTGCCACCAGCAGAGATCTAGACGGCATGAACACTGAAGCTTTCTTT; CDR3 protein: CATSRDLDGMNTEAFF
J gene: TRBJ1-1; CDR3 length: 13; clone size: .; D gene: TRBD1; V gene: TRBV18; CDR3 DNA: TGTGCCAGCTCCCCGACAGGGGGCACTGAAGCTTTCTTT; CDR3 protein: CASSPTGGTEAFF
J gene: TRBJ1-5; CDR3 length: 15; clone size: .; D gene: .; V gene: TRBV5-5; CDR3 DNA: TGTGCCAGCAGCTTCGACGGGACTCCCAATAGGCCCCAGCATTTT; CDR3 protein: CASSFDGTPNRPQHF
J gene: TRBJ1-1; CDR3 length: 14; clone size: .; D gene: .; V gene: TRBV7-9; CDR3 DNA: TGTGCCAGCAGCTTAGCAACGGGGCCCGCTCGGGCTTTCTTT; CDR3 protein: CASSLATGPARAFF
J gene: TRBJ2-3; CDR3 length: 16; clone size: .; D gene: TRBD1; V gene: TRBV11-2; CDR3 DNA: TGTGCCAGCACCGACCGGGACAGGGGTGGAACAGATACGCAGTATTTT; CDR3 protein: CASTDRDRGGTDTQYF
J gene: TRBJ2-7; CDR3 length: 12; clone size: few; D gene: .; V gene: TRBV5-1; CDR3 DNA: TGCGCCAGCAGCTTGACCTCCTACGAGCAGTACTTC; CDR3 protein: CASSLTSYEQYF
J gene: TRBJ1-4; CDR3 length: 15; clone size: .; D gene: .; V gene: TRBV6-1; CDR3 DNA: TGTGCCAGCAGTGATGTGGGGCGGGGAGGTGAAAAACTGTTTTTT; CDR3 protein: CASSDVGRGGEKLFF
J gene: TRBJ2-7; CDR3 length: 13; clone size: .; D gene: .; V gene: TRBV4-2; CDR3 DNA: TGTGCCAGCAGGGAGGGAGCCGGCTACGAGCAGTACTTC; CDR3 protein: CASREGAGYEQYF
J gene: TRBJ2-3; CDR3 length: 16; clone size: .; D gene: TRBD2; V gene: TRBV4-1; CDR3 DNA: TGCGCCAGCAGCCAACTAGCGGGAGTTAGCACAGATACGCAGTATTTT; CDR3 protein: CASSQLAGVSTDTQYF
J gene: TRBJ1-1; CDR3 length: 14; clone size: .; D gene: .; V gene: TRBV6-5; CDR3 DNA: TGTGCCAGCAGAGCCACCGGAGGGGTGACTGAAGCTTTCTTT; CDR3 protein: CASRATGGVTEAFF
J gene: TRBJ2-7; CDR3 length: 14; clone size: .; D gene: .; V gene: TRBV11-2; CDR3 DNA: TGTGCCAGCAGCTTAGGCAGGGACTCCTACGAGCAGTACTTC; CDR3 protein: CASSLGRDSYEQYF
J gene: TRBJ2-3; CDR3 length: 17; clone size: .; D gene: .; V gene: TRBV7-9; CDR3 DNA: TGTGCCAGCAGCTTAAGTTCGCAGTTGGGTGTGAAGGATACGCAGTATTTT; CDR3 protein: CASSLSSQLGVKDTQYF
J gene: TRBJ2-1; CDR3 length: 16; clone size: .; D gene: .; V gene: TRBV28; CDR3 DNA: TGTGCCAGCAGTAGTTATCTAGCGTCACTCGACAATGAGCAGTTCTTC; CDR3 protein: CASSSYLASLDNEQFF
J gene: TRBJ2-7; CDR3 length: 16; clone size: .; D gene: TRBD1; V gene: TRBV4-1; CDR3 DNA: TGCGCCAGCAGCCGATACCCCCGTGGACAGGGGTACGAGCAGTACTTC; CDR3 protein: CASSRYPRGQGYEQYF
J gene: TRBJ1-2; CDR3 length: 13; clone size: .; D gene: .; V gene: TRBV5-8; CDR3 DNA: TGTGCCAGCAGCTCGGGGTACTCTGGGGACTACACCTTC; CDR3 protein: CASSSGYSGDYTF
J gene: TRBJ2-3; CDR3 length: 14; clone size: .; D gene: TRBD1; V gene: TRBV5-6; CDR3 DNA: TGTGCCAGCAGCTTGGGACAGGGGATTAGTACGCAGTATTTT; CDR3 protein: CASSLGQGISTQYF
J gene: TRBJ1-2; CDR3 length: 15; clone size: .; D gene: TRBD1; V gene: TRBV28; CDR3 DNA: TGTGCCAGCAGTCTCTCCGGGACAGGGGGCCGGGGCTACACCTTC; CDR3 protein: CASSLSGTGGRGYTF
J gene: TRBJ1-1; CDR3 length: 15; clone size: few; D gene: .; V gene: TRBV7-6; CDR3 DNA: TGTGCCAGCAGCTTAGCCCCTAAGTCGAACACTGAAGCTTTCTTT; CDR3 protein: CASSLAPKSNTEAFF
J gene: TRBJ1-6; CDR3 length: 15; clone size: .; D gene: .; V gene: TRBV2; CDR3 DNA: TGTGCCAGCAGCATACAGGGTAGAGATAATTCACCCCTCCACTTT; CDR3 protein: CASSIQGRDNSPLHF
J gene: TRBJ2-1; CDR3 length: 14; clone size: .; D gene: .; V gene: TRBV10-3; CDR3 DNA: TGTGCCATCAGTGGGAAACCATCCTACAATGAGCAGTTCTTC; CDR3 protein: CAISGKPSYNEQFF
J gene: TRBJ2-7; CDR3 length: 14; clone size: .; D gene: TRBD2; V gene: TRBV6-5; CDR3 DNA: TGTGCCAGCAGGAAAGCTAGCGGGGGCTACGAGCAGTACTTC; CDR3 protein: CASRKASGGYEQYF
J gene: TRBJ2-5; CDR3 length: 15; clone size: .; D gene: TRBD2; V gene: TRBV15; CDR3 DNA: TGTGCCACCAGCAGCCCGCAGACTAGCAAAGAGACCCAGTACTTC; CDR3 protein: CATSSPQTSKETQYF
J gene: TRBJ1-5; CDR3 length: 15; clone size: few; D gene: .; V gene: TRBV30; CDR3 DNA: TGTGCCTGGAGTGTCCACTCGGTCCCCAATCAGCCCCAGCATTTT; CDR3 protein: CAWSVHSVPNQPQHF
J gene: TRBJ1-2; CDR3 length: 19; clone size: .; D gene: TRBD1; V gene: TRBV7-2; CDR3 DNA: TGTGCCAGCAGCTCCTCAGCCCGGGACAGGGGGACGAATAACTATGGCTACACCTTC; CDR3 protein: CASSSSARDRGTNNYGYTF